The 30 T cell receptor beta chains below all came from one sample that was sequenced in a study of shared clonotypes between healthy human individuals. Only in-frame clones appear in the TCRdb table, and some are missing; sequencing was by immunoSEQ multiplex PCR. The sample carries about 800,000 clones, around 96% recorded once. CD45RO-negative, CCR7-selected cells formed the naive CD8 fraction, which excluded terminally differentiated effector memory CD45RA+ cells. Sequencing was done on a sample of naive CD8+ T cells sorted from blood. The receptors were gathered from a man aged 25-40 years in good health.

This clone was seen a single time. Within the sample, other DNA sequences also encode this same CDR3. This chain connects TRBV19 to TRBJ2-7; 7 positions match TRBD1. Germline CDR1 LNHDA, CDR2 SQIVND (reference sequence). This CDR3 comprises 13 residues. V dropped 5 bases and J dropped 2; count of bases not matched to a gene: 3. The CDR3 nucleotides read TGTGCCAGTAGTCCAGGGACAGCCTACGAGCAGTACTTC. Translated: CASSPGTAYEQYF.

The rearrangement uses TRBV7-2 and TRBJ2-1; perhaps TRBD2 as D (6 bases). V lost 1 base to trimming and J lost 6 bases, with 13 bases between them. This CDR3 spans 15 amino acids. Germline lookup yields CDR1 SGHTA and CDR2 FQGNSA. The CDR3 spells CASSLERVALNEQFF. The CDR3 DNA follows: TGTGCCAGCAGCTTAGAGCGGGTCGCTCTCAATGAGCAGTTCTTC.

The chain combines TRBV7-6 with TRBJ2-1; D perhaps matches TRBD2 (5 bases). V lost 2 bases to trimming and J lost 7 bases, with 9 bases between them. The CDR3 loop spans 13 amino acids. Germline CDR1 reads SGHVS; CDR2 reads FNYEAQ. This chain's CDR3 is CASSLRLPNEQFF. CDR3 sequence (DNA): TGTGCCAGCAGCTTAAGACTACCGAATGAGCAGTTCTTC. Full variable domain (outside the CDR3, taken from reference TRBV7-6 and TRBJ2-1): GAGVSQSPRYKVTKRGQDVALRCDPISGHVSLYWYRQALGQGPEFLTYFNYEAQQDKSGLPNDRFSAERPEGSISTLTIQRTEQRDSAMYRCASSLRLPNEQFFGPGTRLTVL.

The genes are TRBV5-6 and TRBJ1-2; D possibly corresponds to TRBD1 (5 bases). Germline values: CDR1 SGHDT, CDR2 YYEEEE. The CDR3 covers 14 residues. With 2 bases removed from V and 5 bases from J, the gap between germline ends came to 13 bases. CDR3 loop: CASSLTGTEYGYTF. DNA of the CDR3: TGTGCCAGCAGCTTAACCGGGACGGAGTATGGCTACACCTTC.

The CDR3 here is CASSTPSGGNYEQYF. In DNA, the CDR3 is TGTGCCAGCAGCACCCCGAGTGGGGGCAACTACGAGCAGTACTTC. J is TRBJ2-7 and V is TRBV7-9, with D perhaps matching TRBD1 (6 bases). The CDR3 covers 15 residues. CDR1 and CDR2 (germline): SEHNR, FQNEAQ (reference sequence). The germline V and J ends were trimmed by 5 bases and 3 bases, with 17 bases remaining between them.

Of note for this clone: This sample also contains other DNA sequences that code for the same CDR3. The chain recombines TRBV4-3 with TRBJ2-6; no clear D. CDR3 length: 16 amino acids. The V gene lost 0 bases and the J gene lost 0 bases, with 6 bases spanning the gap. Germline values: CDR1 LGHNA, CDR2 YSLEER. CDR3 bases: TGCGCCAGCAGCCAAGATCGAACCTCTGGGGCCAACGTCCTGACTTTC. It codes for CASSQDRTSGANVLTF.

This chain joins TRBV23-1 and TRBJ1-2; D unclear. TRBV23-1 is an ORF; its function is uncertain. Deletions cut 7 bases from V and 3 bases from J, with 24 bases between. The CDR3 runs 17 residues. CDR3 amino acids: CASTQRAGEKRDYGYTF. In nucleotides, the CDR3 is TGCGCCAGCACCCAGAGGGCAGGAGAGAAGAGGGACTATGGCTACACCTTC.

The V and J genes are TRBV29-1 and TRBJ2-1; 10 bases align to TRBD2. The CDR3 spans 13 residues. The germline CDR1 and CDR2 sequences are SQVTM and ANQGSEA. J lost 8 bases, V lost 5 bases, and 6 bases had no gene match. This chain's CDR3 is CSVSGRALDEQFF. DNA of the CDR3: TGCAGCGTTAGCGGGAGGGCCCTCGATGAGCAGTTCTTC.

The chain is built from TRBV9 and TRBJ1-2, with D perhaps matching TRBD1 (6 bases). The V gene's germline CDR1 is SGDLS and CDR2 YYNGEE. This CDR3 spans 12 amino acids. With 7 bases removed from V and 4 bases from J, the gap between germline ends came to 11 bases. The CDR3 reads CASGGGVYGYTF. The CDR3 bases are TGTGCCAGCGGAGGGGGAGTCTATGGCTACACCTTC.

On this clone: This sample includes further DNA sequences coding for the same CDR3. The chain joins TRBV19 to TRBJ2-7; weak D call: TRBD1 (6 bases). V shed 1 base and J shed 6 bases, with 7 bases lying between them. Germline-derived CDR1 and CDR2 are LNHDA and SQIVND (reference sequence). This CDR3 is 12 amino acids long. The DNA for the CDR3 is TGTGCCAGTAGTATAGGAGGGGGCGAGCAGTACTTC. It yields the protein CASSIGGGEQYF.

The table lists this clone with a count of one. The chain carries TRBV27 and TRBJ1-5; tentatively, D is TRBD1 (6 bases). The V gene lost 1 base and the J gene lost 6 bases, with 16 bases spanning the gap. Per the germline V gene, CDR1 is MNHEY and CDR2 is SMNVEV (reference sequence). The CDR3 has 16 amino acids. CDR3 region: CASSLFQGQGIQPQHF. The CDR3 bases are TGTGCCAGCAGTTTATTTCAGGGGCAGGGAATTCAGCCCCAGCATTTT.

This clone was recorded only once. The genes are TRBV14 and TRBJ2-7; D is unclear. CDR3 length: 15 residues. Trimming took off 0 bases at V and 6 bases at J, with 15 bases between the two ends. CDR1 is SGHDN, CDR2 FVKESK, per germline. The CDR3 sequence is CASSQEPRAFAEQYF. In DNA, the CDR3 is TGTGCCAGCAGCCAAGAACCCCGGGCATTTGCCGAGCAGTACTTC.

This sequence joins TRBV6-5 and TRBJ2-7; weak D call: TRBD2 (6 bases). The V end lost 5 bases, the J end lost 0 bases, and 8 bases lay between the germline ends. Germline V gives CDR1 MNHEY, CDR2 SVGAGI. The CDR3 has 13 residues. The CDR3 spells CASSGGISYEQYF. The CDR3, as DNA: TGTGCCAGCAGTGGCGGGATCTCCTACGAGCAGTACTTC.

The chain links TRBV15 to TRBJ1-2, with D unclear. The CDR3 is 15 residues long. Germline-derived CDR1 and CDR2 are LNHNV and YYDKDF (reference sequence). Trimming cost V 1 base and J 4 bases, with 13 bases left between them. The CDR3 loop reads CATSRGGELTYGYTF. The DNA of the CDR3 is TGTGCCACCAGCAGAGGCGGGGAGCTCACCTATGGCTACACCTTC.

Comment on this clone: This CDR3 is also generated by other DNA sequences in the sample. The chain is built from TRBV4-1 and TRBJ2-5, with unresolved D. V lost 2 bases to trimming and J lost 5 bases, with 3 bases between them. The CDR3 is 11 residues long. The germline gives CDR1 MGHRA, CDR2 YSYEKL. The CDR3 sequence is CASSQRETQYF. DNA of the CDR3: TGCGCCAGCAGCCAAAGGGAGACCCAGTACTTC.

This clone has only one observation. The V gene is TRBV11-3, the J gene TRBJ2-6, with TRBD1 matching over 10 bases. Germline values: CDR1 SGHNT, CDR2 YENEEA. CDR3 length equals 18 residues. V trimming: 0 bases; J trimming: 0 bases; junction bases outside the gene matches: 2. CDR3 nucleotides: TGTGCCAGCAGCTTAGAGGGACAGGGGTTCTCTGGGGCCAACGTCCTGACTTTC. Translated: CASSLEGQGFSGANVLTF.

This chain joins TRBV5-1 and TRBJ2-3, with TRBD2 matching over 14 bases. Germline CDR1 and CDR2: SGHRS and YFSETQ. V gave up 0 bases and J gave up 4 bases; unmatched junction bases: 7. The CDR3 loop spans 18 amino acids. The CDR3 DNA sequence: TGCGCCAGCAGCTTGGTGGTGACTAGCGGGAGGGCCTCAGATACGCAGTATTTT. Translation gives CASSLVVTSGRASDTQYF.

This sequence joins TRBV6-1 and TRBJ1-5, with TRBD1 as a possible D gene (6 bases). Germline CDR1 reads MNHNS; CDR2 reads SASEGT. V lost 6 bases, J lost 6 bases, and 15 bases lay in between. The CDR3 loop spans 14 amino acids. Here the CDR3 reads CASSLTGLAQPQHF. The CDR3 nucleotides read TGTGCCAGCAGCTTAACAGGGCTGGCTCAGCCCCAGCATTTT.

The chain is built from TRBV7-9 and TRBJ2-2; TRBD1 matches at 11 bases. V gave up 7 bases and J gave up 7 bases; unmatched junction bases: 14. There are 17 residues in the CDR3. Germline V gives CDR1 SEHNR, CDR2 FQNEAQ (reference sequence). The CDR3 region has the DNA TGTGCCAGCACGCCCCGGACAGGGGGCATAATCGGCGGGGAGCTGTTTTTT. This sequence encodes CASTPRTGGIIGGELFF.

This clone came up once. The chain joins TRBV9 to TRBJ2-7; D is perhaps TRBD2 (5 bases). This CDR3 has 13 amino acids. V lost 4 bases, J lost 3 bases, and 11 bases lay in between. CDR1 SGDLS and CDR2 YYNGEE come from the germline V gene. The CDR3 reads CASSPREGYEQYF. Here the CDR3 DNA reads TGTGCCAGCAGCCCCCGCGAGGGCTACGAGCAGTACTTC.

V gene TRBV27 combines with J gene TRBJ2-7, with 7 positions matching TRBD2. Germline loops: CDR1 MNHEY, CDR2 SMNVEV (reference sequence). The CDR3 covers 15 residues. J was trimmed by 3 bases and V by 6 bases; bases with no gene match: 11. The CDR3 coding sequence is TGTGCCAGCAGCTTACAAAGGGGCGGGAGCTACGAGCAGTACTTC. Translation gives CASSLQRGGSYEQYF.

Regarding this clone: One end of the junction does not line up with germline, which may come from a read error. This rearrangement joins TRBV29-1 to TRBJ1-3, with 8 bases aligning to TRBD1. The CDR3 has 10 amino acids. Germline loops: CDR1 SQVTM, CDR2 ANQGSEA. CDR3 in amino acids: CSVRSGGDLF. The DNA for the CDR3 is TGCAGCGTTCGGTCAGGGGGCGACCTATTT.

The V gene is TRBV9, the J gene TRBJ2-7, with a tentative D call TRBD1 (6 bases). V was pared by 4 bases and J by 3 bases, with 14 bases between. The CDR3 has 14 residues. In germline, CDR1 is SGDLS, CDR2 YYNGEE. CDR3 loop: CASSPGAAGYEQYF. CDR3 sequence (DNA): TGTGCCAGCAGCCCAGGGGCAGCCGGCTACGAGCAGTACTTC.

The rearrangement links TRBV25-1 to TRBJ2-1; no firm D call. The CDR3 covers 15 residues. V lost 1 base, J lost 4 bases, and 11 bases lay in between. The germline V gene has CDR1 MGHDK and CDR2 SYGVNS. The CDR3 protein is CASSEWGTPYNEQFF. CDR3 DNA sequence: TGTGCCAGCAGTGAATGGGGTACGCCTTACAATGAGCAGTTCTTC. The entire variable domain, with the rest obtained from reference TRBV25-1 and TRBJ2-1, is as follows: EADIYQTPRYLVIGTGKKITLECSQTMGHDKMYWYQQDPGMELHLIHYSYGVNSTEKGDLSSESTVSRIRTEHFPLTLESARPSHTSQYLCASSEWGTPYNEQFFGPGTRLTVL.

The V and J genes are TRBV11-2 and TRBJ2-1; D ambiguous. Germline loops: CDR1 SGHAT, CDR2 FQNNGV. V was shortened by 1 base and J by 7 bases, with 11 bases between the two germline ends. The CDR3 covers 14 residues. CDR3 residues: CASSLGPEFNEQFF. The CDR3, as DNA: TGTGCCAGCAGCTTAGGCCCCGAATTTAATGAGCAGTTCTTC. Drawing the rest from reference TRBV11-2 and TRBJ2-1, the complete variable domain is EAGVAQSPRYKIIEKRQSVAFWCNPISGHATLYWYQQILGQGPKLLIQFQNNGVVDDSQLPKDRFSAERLKGVDSTLKIQPAKLEDSAVYLCASSLGPEFNEQFFGPGTRLTVL.

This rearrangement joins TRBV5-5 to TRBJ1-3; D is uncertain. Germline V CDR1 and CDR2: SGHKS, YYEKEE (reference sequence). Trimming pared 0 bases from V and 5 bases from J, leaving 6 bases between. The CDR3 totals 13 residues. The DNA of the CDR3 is TGTGCCAGCAGCTTGGACCTGAGAAACACCATATATTTT. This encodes CASSLDLRNTIYF.

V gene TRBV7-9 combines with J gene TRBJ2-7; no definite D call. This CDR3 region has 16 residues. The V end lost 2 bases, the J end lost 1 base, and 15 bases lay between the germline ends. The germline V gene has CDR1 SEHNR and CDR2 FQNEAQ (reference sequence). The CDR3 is CASSLPRVAESYEQYF. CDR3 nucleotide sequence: TGTGCCAGCAGCTTACCCCGCGTCGCAGAATCCTACGAGCAGTACTTC.

CDR3 sequence (DNA): TGTGCCAGCAGTTTAAGTCCGTTGAACGAGCAGTACTTC. Translation: CASSLSPLNEQYF. This sequence joins TRBV27 and TRBJ2-7; no reliable D call. The CDR3 spans 13 residues. Germline CDR1 and CDR2: MNHEY and SMNVEV (reference sequence). Deletions cut 2 bases from V and 5 bases from J, with 10 bases between.

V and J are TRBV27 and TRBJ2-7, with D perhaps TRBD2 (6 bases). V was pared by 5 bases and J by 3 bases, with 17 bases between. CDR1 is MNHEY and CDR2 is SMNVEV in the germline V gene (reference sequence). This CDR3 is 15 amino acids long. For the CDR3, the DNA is TGTGCCAGCAGTGCCCTGATGGGAGGCTTCTACGAGCAGTACTTC. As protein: CASSALMGGFYEQYF.

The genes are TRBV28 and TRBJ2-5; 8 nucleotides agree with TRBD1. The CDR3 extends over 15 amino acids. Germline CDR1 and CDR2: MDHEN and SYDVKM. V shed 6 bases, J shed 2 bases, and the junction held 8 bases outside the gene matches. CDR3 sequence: CASRPDRELQETQYF. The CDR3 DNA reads TGTGCCAGCAGGCCGGACAGGGAACTACAAGAGACCCAGTACTTC.